This T cell receptor beta chain was documented in a study of T cell repertoires in cytomegalovirus infection. Remarks on this clonotype: Its antigen is not identified.

Per germline, CDR1 SGHAT and CDR2 FQNNGV. CDR3 length: 14 residues. A single record per CDR3 protein comes from TCRdb applying MiXCR to the reads. Of 250,000 to 300,000 distinct CDR3 sequences listed, more than 20% were seen once; the top ten hold approximately 13%. Study results and caveats: Ex vivo responses were dominated by HLA-C-restricted CMV-specific TCR beta clonotypes.

This receptor was obtained from a human donor in good health (CMV status not recorded). Some clones in this sample may be carry-over from other donors' samples. Sequencing was carried out using PBMCs. The chain uses TRBV11-2 and TRBJ2-3, with TRBD1 matching over 7 bases. The J call may be incorrect, as the DNA end agrees better with TRBJ1-5. DNA for the CDR3: TGTGCCAGCAGCTCGATGACAGGGAAAGATACGCAGCATTTT. This encodes CASSSMTGKDTQHF.